This T cell receptor (beta chain) was recorded in a study of blood T cells in healthy people across ages. This clonotype was seen only a few times. Its specificity is not known. PBMCs numbering at least 7 million were isolated per sample. Notes on the study in general: A roughly linear fall in TCR beta diversity per million T cells was seen with increasing age.

It was with a sample-barcoded 5' primer and a J-beta primer mix that a second PCR of roughly 7 to 12 cycles was run. TCRdb independently ran MiXCR on the 5' RACE reads; one entry per CDR3 protein. In the table there are 800,000 to 1,300,000 distinct CDR3 sequences, approximately 25% of which are singletons. The CDR3 loop spans 16 amino acids. Per the germline V gene, CDR1 is SGDLS and CDR2 is YYNGEE. Trimming cost V 4 bases and J 5 bases; bases outside gene matches: 14. The same sample was also studied in work on T cells of mothers and their children. That source adds: Relative to unrelated pairs, biologically related mother-child dyads exhibited marginally greater, non-significant overlap. Evidence of persistent microchimeric T cell clones was absent.

The sequenced sample consisted of blood. This receptor was taken from a girl aged 2 to 10 in good health. The chain carries TRBV9 and TRBJ1-2, with 7 bases aligning to TRBD1. The CDR3 here is CASSHTPGQLLYGYTF. The CDR3, as DNA: TGTGCCAGCAGCCATACTCCGGGACAGCTATTATATGGCTACACCTTC.